What follows are 24 T cell receptor beta chains derived from one specimen sequenced in a study of blood T cell repertoires in COVID-19. Measured with immunoSEQ multiplex PCR; TCRdb has only the in-frame clones, and not every one. The sample yields roughly 180,000 clones, around 94% seen once. Sequencing was done on a sample of peripheral blood. Receptors were obtained from a man under 40 with COVID-19, enrolled during active disease.

CDR3 in DNA: TGTGCTAGTGGTTTGGACTATTATGGCTACACCTTC. The encoded protein is CASGLDYYGYTF. The V and J genes are TRBV12-5 and TRBJ1-2, with unresolved D. V shed 1 base and J shed 5 bases, with 5 bases lying between them. Germline lookup yields CDR1 LGHNT and CDR2 FRNRAP. The CDR3 spans 12 residues.

V and J are TRBV5-6 and TRBJ1-3; unclear D gene. This CDR3 has 15 amino acids. Trimming cost V 0 bases and J 5 bases, with 12 bases left between them. The germline V gene encodes CDR1 SGHDT and CDR2 YYEEEE. In DNA form, the CDR3 reads TGTGCCAGCAGCTTGGCTCACACAGAACGAAACACCATATATTTT. Translated: CASSLAHTERNTIYF.

The J gene is TRBJ1-6, the V gene TRBV18; 9 nucleotides agree with TRBD1. CDR1 and CDR2 from the germline V gene are KGHSH and LQKENI. This CDR3 has 17 residues. V lost 3 bases and J lost 5; bases outside the gene matches: 8. The CDR3 here is CASSPNDRGGNNSPLHF. CDR3 nucleotide sequence: TGTGCCAGCTCACCGAATGACAGGGGGGGAAATAATTCACCCCTCCACTTT.

The sample holds a few counts of this clone. The chain is built from TRBV5-1 and TRBJ2-1; TRBD2 aligns across 8 bases. Germline V CDR1 and CDR2: SGHRS, YFSETQ. V lost 4 bases and J lost 0; bases outside the gene matches: 9. The CDR3 has 17 amino acids. The CDR3: CASSLAPSGGSYNEQFF. For the CDR3, the DNA is TGCGCCAGCAGCCTTGCTCCCAGCGGGGGCTCCTACAATGAGCAGTTCTTC.

The chain combines TRBV5-6 with TRBJ1-2, with 7 positions matching TRBD1. The V gene's germline CDR1 is SGHDT and CDR2 YYEEEE. The CDR3 runs to 12 residues. V lost 4 bases to trimming and J lost 7 bases; unmatched junction nucleotides: 4. The CDR3: CASSLDRAGYTF. The CDR3 nucleotides read TGTGCCAGCAGCCTTGACAGGGCTGGCTACACCTTC.

This chain connects TRBV7-9 to TRBJ2-3, with D possibly matching TRBD2 (7 bases). CDR3 length equals 16 residues. V shed 1 base and J shed 3 bases, with 14 bases lying between them. In germline, CDR1 is SEHNR, CDR2 FQNEAQ (reference sequence). This CDR3 is CASSLVVGGLTDTQYF. DNA for the CDR3: TGTGCCAGCAGCTTAGTTGTGGGGGGGCTGACAGATACGCAGTATTTT. Full variable domain (outside the CDR3, taken from reference TRBV7-9 and TRBJ2-3): DTGVSQNPRHKITKRGQNVTFRCDPISEHNRLYWYRQTLGQGPEFLTYFQNEAQLEKSRLLSDRFSAERPKGSFSTLEIQRTEQGDSAMYLCASSLVVGGLTDTQYFGPGTRLTVL.

The chain links TRBV2 to TRBJ1-1; D may be TRBD1 (6 bases). The length of the CDR3 is 13 residues. CDR1 is SNHLY, CDR2 FYNNEI, per germline. V was cut by 4 bases and J by 6 bases, with 12 bases left in between. CDR3 sequence (DNA): TGTGCCAGCAGTGGTGGACAGTTTGCTGAAGCTTTCTTT. It specifies CASSGGQFAEAFF.

This clone has a handful of counts. The rearrangement uses TRBV6-5 and TRBJ1-2; TRBD1 matches at 7 bases. Germline CDR1 MNHEY, CDR2 SVGAGI. The CDR3 has 13 residues. V was clipped by 6 bases and J by 6 bases; unmatched bases: 7. The CDR3 bases are TGTGCCAGCAGACCCGACAGGGTGGATGGCTACACCTTC. As protein: CASRPDRVDGYTF.

The chain has TRBV3-1 (or the pseudogene TRBV3-2) and TRBJ2-1; TRBD2 matches 11 bases. This CDR3 region has 16 residues. Germline assignment: CDR1 LGHDT and CDR2 YNNKEL (reference sequence). Trimming at V came to 4 bases and at J to 5 bases, leaving 7 bases not matched to a gene. The CDR3 bases are TGTGCCAGCAGCCGACCGACTAGCGGGGCGAACAATGAGCAGTTCTTC. Its translation: CASSRPTSGANNEQFF.

The V and J genes are TRBV3-1 (or the pseudogene TRBV3-2) and TRBJ1-5; D gene uncertain. The CDR3 runs 17 residues. Looked up from germline, CDR1 is LGHDT and CDR2 is YNNKEL (reference sequence). The V end lost 0 bases, the J end lost 1 base, and 13 bases lay between the germline ends. This CDR3 reads CASSQDHSSVSNQPQHF. Here the CDR3 DNA reads TGTGCCAGCAGCCAAGATCATTCCTCAGTGAGCAATCAGCCCCAGCATTTT.

This rearrangement joins TRBV5-1 to TRBJ2-1, with TRBD2 as a possible D gene (5 bases). The CDR3 consists of 15 residues. V gave up 0 bases and J gave up 8 bases, with 15 bases separating them. Per the germline V gene, CDR1 is SGHRS and CDR2 is YFSETQ. For the CDR3, the DNA is TGCGCCAGCAGCTTGGGGGCTAGCATGGAAGATGAGCAGTTCTTC. Its translation: CASSLGASMEDEQFF.

This rearrangement joins TRBV11-2 to TRBJ2-1; D gene uncertain. V lost 0 bases, J lost 4 bases, and 10 bases lay in between. Germline CDR1 is SGHAT and CDR2 is FQNNGV. The CDR3 is 15 amino acids. The CDR3, as DNA: TGTGCCAGCAGCTTAGATCGGTCTCCTTACAATGAGCAGTTCTTC. Protein product: CASSLDRSPYNEQFF.

DNA of the CDR3: TGTGCCACCAGCAGAGAGGACAGGGATGATGGCTACACCTTC. Protein: CATSREDRDDGYTF. This rearrangement joins TRBV15 to TRBJ1-2; 8 bases are a match to TRBD1. The CDR3 has 14 amino acids. Germline CDR1 reads LNHNV; CDR2 reads YYDKDF (reference sequence). V trimming: 0 bases; J trimming: 6 bases; junction bases outside the gene matches: 3.

This rearrangement joins TRBV19 to TRBJ1-1, with D perhaps TRBD1 (5 bases). Germline CDR1 LNHDA, CDR2 SQIVND (reference sequence). V lost 5 bases, J lost 0 bases, and 22 bases lay in between. This CDR3 spans 18 amino acids. For the CDR3, the DNA is TGTGCCAGTAGTGGGGCGCGGGACCGCAGGGCAATGAACACTGAAGCTTTCTTT. It codes for CASSGARDRRAMNTEAFF. Full variable domain (missing parts from reference TRBV19 and TRBJ1-1): DGGITQSPKYLFRKEGQNVTLSCEQNLNHDAMYWYRQDPGQGLRLIYYSQIVNDFQKGDIAEGYSVSREKKESFPLTVTSAQKNPTAFYLCASSGARDRRAMNTEAFFGQGTRLTVV.

V gene TRBV19 combines with J gene TRBJ1-2; no clear D. CDR3 length: 15 residues. V was clipped by 6 bases and J by 0 bases, with 14 bases between them. The germline V gene has CDR1 LNHDA and CDR2 SQIVND (reference sequence). CDR3 bases: TGTGCCAGTAGCCCCCTGGGCCCAGCTAACTATGGCTACACCTTC. The encoded protein is CASSPLGPANYGYTF.

As to this clone: The sample carries other DNA sequences with the same CDR3. The chain carries TRBV19 and TRBJ1-5; D is perhaps TRBD1 (6 bases). V was pared by 4 bases and J by 2 bases, with 9 bases between. This CDR3 region has 14 residues. Germline V gene sequence: CDR1 LNHDA, CDR2 SQIVND (reference sequence). CDR3 amino acids: CASSKGGGNQPQHF. The CDR3 DNA reads as TGTGCCAGTAGTAAGGGGGGGGGCAATCAGCCCCAGCATTTT.

The chain links TRBV19 to TRBJ1-1; 10 nucleotides line up with TRBD1. Germline V gene lookup returns CDR1 LNHDA and CDR2 SQIVND (reference sequence). V shed 4 bases, J shed 4 bases, and the junction held 0 bases outside the gene matches. The CDR3 has 13 amino acids. The CDR3 sequence is CASSRTGGTEAFF. The CDR3 bases are TGTGCCAGTAGTAGGACAGGGGGCACTGAAGCTTTCTTT. Looking up the rest from reference TRBV19 and TRBJ1-1 gives the full variable domain: DGGITQSPKYLFRKEGQNVTLSCEQNLNHDAMYWYRQDPGQGLRLIYYSQIVNDFQKGDIAEGYSVSREKKESFPLTVTSAQKNPTAFYLCASSRTGGTEAFFGQGTRLTVV.

The DNA of the CDR3 is TGTGCCAGCAGCCACCCTCCCGACGAGCAGTACTTC. This translates into CASSHPPDEQYF. The V and J genes are TRBV3-1 (or the pseudogene TRBV3-2) and TRBJ2-7; D gene ambiguous. Germline values: CDR1 LGHDT, CDR2 YNNKEL (reference sequence). Trimming pared 3 bases from V and 5 bases from J, leaving 8 bases between. The CDR3 runs to 12 residues.

CDR3 bases: TGCAGCGTTGATTTTAACAGGGGCGGAGCAGATACGCAGTATTTT. Protein: CSVDFNRGGADTQYF. The chain carries TRBV29-1 and TRBJ2-3; 7 positions agree with TRBD1. CDR3 length: 15 residues. The J segment lost 4 bases and the V segment lost 3 bases, leaving 10 bases of the junction unmatched. CDR1 is SQVTM and CDR2 is ANQGSEA in the germline V gene.

This chain uses TRBV4-2 with TRBJ1-5; no reliable D call. This CDR3 has 14 residues. V dropped 4 bases and J dropped 5 bases, with 12 bases sitting between them. The germline V gene has CDR1 LGHNA and CDR2 YNFKEQ. In DNA, the CDR3 is TGTGCCAGCAGCCCTTCAGGTTTGGATCAGCCCCAGCATTTT. Translation gives CASSPSGLDQPQHF.

The rearrangement uses TRBV3-1 (or the pseudogene TRBV3-2) and TRBJ2-2, with 9 bases aligning to TRBD1. This CDR3 has 18 residues. V was clipped by 0 bases and J by 4 bases; unmatched bases: 9. Germline lookup yields CDR1 LGHDT and CDR2 YNNKEL (reference sequence). DNA for the CDR3: TGTGCCAGCAGCCAAGATTTCGGACAGGGGTGGATCACCGGGGAGCTGTTTTTT. Protein: CASSQDFGQGWITGELFF.

The rearrangement uses TRBV2 and TRBJ1-2, with D possibly matching TRBD1 (6 bases). Trimming stripped 7 bases from V and 6 bases from J, with 15 bases between. CDR3 length: 13 amino acids. The V gene's germline CDR1 is SNHLY and CDR2 FYNNEI. The CDR3 is CASKDSLSNGYTF. Written as DNA, the CDR3 is TGTGCCAGCAAGGACAGCCTCTCCAATGGCTACACCTTC.

This chain joins TRBV5-5 and TRBJ1-1; D ambiguous. V was shortened by 0 bases and J by 5 bases, with 8 bases between the two germline ends. This CDR3 comprises 13 residues. Germline values: CDR1 SGHKS, CDR2 YYEKEE (reference sequence). CDR3 bases: TGTGCCAGCAGCTTGGCTGCGGGGACTGAAGCTTTCTTT. Its protein is CASSLAAGTEAFF.

The gene calls are TRBV3-1 (or the pseudogene TRBV3-2) and TRBJ1-1; unclear D gene. This CDR3 has 15 amino acids. V dropped 2 bases and J dropped 1 base, with 11 bases sitting between them. Germline V CDR1 and CDR2: LGHDT, YNNKEL (reference sequence). Here the CDR3 reads CASSQSGLRNTEAFF. Here the CDR3 DNA reads TGTGCCAGCAGCCAATCTGGACTGAGGAACACTGAAGCTTTCTTT.